This TCR beta chain appears in the sequencing data of a study of beta chain features in type 1 diabetes. Isolated RNA was reverse transcribed in full, so expressed TCRB transcripts were sequenced. Here immunoSEQ multiplex PCR was the method, and the copy in TCRdb shows in-frame clones only, minus some. The repertoire holds around 430,000 clones, with approximately 30% as singletons. This CDR3 has 14 residues. V was pared by 2 bases and J by 10 bases, with 6 bases of the junction left unmatched. Germline CDR1 SGHRS, CDR2 YFSETQ. This receptor was identified in a man in his late teens or twenties in good health. The chain joins TRBV5-1 to TRBJ2-1; 10 bases fit TRBD2. The sequencing sample was made of naive CD4+ T cells from blood. The CDR3 DNA reads TGCGCCAGCAGCTTCCTAGCGGGAGATGGCGAGCAGTTCTTC. As protein: CASSFLAGDGEQFF.